This passage covers 4 T cell receptor beta chains from one sample sequenced in a study of CD8+ T cells in alopecia areata. Investigators isolated RNA and reverse transcribed it into cDNA to act as the sequencing template. Assay: immunoSEQ multiplex PCR; the TCRdb copy retains only in-frame clones and omits some. The sample holds over 150,000 clones, around 50% seen once. Source material: CD8+ T cells sorted from blood. All receptors derive from a human donor in good health.

As to this clone: The same CDR3 is also encoded by other DNA sequences in this sample. The chain has TRBV27 and TRBJ1-6, with D possibly being TRBD1 (6 bases). V lost 6 bases, J lost 9 bases, and 9 bases lay in between. CDR1 and CDR2 from the germline V gene are MNHEY and SMNVEV (reference sequence). The CDR3 loop spans 12 amino acids. CDR3 sequence (DNA): TGTGCCAGCAGAGGGGGGGGTTCACCCCTCCACTTT. This translates into CASRGGGSPLHF.

The chain links TRBV29-1 to TRBJ2-2, with TRBD2 as a possible D gene (5 bases). Trimming cost V 6 bases and J 6 bases, with 11 bases left between them. The CDR3 consists of 12 residues. Germline CDR1 is SQVTM and CDR2 is ANQGSEA. The CDR3 is CSVEGGPGELFF. CDR3 DNA: TGCAGCGTCGAGGGCGGGCCCGGGGAGCTGTTTTTT.

The V and J genes are TRBV4-1 and TRBJ2-1; D perhaps matches TRBD2 (6 bases). There are 12 residues in the CDR3. With 4 bases removed from V and 10 bases from J, the gap between germline ends came to 11 bases. CDR1 and CDR2 from the germline V gene are MGHRA and YSYEKL. The CDR3 loop reads CASSRGDGEQFF. CDR3 coding DNA: TGCGCCAGCAGCCGGGGGGACGGCGAGCAGTTCTTC.

The chain is built from TRBV29-1 and TRBJ2-7; the D gene is possibly TRBD1 (6 bases). Germline values: CDR1 SQVTM, CDR2 ANQGSEA. The CDR3 is 12 amino acids. V was cut by 7 bases and J by 2 bases, with 12 bases left in between. The chain's CDR3 is CSARQATYEQYF. CDR3 nucleotides: TGCAGCGCTAGACAGGCTACCTACGAGCAGTACTTC.